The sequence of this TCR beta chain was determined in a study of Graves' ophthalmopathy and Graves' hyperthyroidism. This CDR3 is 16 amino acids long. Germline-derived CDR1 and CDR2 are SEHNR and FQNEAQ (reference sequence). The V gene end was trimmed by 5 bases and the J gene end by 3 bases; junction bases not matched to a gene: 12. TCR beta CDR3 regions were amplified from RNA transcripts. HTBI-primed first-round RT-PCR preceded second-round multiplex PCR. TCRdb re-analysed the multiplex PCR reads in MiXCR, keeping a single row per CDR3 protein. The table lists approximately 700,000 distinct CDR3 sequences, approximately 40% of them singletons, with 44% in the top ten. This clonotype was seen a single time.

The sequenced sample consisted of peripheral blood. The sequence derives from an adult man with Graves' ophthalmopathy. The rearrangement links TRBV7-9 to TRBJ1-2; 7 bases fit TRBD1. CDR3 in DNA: TGTGCCAGCAGCCAACTCTCAGGGGGGGGAGACTATGGCTACACCTTC. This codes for CASSQLSGGGDYGYTF.